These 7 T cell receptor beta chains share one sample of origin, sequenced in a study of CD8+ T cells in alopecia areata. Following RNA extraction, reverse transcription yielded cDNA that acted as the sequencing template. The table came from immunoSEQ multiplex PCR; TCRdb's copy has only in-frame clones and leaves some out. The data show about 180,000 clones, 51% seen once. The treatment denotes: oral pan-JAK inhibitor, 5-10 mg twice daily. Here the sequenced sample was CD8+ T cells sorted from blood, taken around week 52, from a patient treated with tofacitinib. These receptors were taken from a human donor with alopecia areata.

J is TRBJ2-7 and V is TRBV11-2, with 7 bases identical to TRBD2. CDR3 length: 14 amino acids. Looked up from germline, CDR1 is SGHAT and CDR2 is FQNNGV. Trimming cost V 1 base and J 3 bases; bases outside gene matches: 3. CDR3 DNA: TGTGCCAGCAGCTTAGGGGGGGGAATCTACGAGCAGTACTTC. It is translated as CASSLGGGIYEQYF.

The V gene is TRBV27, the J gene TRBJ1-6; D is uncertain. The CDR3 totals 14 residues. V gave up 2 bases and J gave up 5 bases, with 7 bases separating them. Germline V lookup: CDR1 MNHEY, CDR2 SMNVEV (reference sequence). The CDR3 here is CASSLTDDNSPLHF. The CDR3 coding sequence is TGTGCCAGCAGTTTAACAGACGATAATTCACCCCTCCACTTT.

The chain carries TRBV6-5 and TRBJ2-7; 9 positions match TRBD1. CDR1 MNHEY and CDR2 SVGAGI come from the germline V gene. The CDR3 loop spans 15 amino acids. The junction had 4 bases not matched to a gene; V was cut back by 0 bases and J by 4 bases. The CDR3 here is CASSYSTGTGYEQYF. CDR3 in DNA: TGTGCCAGCAGTTACTCAACGGGGACAGGGTACGAGCAGTACTTC.

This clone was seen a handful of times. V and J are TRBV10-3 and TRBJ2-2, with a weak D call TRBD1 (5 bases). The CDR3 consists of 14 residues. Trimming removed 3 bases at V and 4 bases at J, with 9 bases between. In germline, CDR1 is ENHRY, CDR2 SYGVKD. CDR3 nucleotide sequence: TGTGCCATCAGTGACAGGGCAGGCACCGGGGAGCTGTTTTTT. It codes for CAISDRAGTGELFF.

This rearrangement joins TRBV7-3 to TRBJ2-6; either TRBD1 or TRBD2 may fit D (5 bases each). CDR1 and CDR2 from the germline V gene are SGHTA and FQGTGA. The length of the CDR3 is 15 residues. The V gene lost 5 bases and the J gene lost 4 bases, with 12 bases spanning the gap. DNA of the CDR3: TGTGCCAGCAGCCCCCAGGGACGCGGGGCCAACGTCCTGACTTTC. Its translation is CASSPQGRGANVLTF.

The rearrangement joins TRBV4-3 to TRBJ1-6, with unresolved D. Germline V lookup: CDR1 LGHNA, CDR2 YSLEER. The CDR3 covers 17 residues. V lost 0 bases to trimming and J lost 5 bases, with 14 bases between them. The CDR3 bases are TGCGCCAGCAGCCAAGATGAGTTGGATGTGGATAATTCACCCCTCCACTTT. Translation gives CASSQDELDVDNSPLHF.

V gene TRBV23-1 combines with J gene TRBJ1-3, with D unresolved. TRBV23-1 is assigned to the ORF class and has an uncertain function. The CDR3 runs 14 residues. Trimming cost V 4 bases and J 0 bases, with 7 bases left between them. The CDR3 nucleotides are TGCGCCAGCAGTCCTGGGAGCTCTGGAAACACCATATATTTT. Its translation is CASSPGSSGNTIYF.